Below are 29 T cell receptor beta chains sequenced from a single sample in a study of CD8 T cells in ankylosing spondylitis. TCRdb reprocessed the 5' RACE reads via MiXCR and lists one record per CDR3 protein. Of 35,000 to 40,000 distinct CDR3 sequences detected, approximately 17% appear once; the ten largest clones hold approximately 48%. Sequenced sample: blood. The receptors originated from a male donor with ankylosing spondylitis or in good health (not recorded which).

This clonotype was picked up a small number of times. The V and J genes are TRBV14 and TRBJ2-2, with D hard to call. V lost 1 base and J 4 bases, leaving 4 bases between the germline ends. Per the germline V gene, CDR1 is SGHDN and CDR2 is FVKESK. The CDR3 is 13 residues long. The DNA of the CDR3 is TGTGCCAGCAGCCAAGGACGCACCGGGGAGCTGTTTTTT. Translating gives CASSQGRTGELFF.

This clonotype has a handful of counts. This chain joins TRBV12-3 or TRBV12-4 and TRBJ1-1; D may be TRBD1 (5 bases). CDR3 length: 14 residues. V lost 6 bases and J 1 base, leaving 12 bases between the germline ends. The CDR3 region has the DNA TGTGCCAGCAGCCTGGGACGGAGGAACACTGAAGCTTTCTTT. Protein product: CASSLGRRNTEAFF.

The chain uses TRBV5-1 and TRBJ2-7; D not resolved. Germline V lookup: CDR1 SGHRS, CDR2 YFSETQ. The V end was cut by 1 base, the J end by 7 bases, with 9 bases between. This CDR3 is 12 amino acids long. The CDR3 protein is CASSLKPTEQYF. CDR3 nucleotides: TGCGCCAGCAGCTTGAAGCCTACAGAGCAGTACTTC.

The chain joins TRBV5-1 to TRBJ2-5; D not resolved. V was cut by 0 bases and J by 4 bases, with 10 bases left in between. The CDR3 extends over 14 amino acids. CDR1 and CDR2 from the germline V gene are SGHRS and YFSETQ. As DNA, the CDR3 is TGCGCCAGCAGCTTGGTCCAGCCTGGAGAGACCCAGTACTTC. It encodes CASSLVQPGETQYF.

V and J are TRBV7-2 and TRBJ2-2; the match to TRBD2 covers 9 bases. This CDR3 is 18 amino acids long. The ends lost 3 bases at V and 0 bases at J; junction bases unmatched: 8. Per germline, CDR1 SGHTA and CDR2 FQGNSA. The CDR3 sequence: CASSFLLAGGTNTGELFF. The CDR3, as DNA: TGTGCCAGCAGCTTTTTACTAGCGGGCGGAACGAACACCGGGGAGCTGTTTTTT.

A word on this clonotype: Its ends do not fully match the called genes, so a read error is possible. The rearrangement joins TRBV20-1 to TRBJ2-1, with 7 bases fitting TRBD2. The germline V gene has CDR1 DFQATT and CDR2 SNEGSKA (reference sequence). CDR3 size: 14 residues. The CDR3 coding sequence is TGCAGTCCTAGAGGGCTAGCGGATTACAATGAGCAGTTCTTC. This encodes CSPRGLADYNEQFF.

This chain uses TRBV12-3 or TRBV12-4 with TRBJ2-2; 10 nucleotides match TRBD2. The CDR3 runs to 17 residues. V dropped 1 base and J dropped 5; count of bases not matched to a gene: 7. CDR3 sequence (DNA): TGTGCCAGCAGTTTAGAAGCGGGGGGGCCTAGTACCGGGGAGCTGTTTTTT. Translation: CASSLEAGGPSTGELFF.

The chain employs TRBV6-6 and TRBJ2-1; 13 nucleotides match TRBD2. V trimming: 6 bases; J trimming: 7 bases; junction bases outside the gene matches: 3. In germline, CDR1 is MNHNY, CDR2 SVGAGI (reference sequence). The CDR3 loop spans 14 amino acids. CDR3 sequence (DNA): TGTGCCAGCAGACTAGCGGGAGGGGGAAATGAGCAGTTCTTC. Amino acids: CASRLAGGGNEQFF.

This clonotype was counted a few times. The chain couples TRBV6-5 to TRBJ2-2, with D unresolved. The CDR3 loop spans 14 amino acids. Germline loops: CDR1 MNHEY, CDR2 SVGAGI. Trimming took off 0 bases at V and 4 bases at J, with 6 bases between the two ends. The CDR3 sequence: CASSYSPATGELFF. In DNA, the CDR3 is TGTGCCAGCAGTTACTCGCCGGCCACCGGGGAGCTGTTTTTT.

This clonotype has only a few counts. The chain joins TRBV28 to TRBJ1-2, with D perhaps matching TRBD1 (6 bases). Germline CDR1 is MDHEN and CDR2 is SYDVKM. This CDR3 is built from 14 residues. V lost 5 bases, J lost 6 bases, and 16 bases lay in between. CDR3 DNA sequence: TGTGCCAGCAGTATACCAATGGGGGGGCATGGCTACACCTTC. This translates into CASSIPMGGHGYTF.

The sample holds a few counts of this clonotype. V is TRBV12-3 or TRBV12-4 and J is TRBJ2-7, with D possibly matching TRBD1 (5 bases). This CDR3 spans 14 amino acids. Trimming removed 1 base from V and 1 base from J, with 8 bases in between. The chain's CDR3 is CASSLEDTSYEQYF. The CDR3 DNA reads as TGTGCCAGCAGTTTAGAGGACACTTCCTACGAGCAGTACTTC.

As DNA, the CDR3 is TGCGCCAGCAGCCGCCGGACAGGGTTCTCCTACAATGAGCAGTTCTTC. It is translated as CASSRRTGFSYNEQFF. The gene calls are TRBV4-1 and TRBJ2-1; 8 bases are shared with TRBD1. Germline V lookup: CDR1 MGHRA, CDR2 YSYEKL. The CDR3 loop spans 16 amino acids. The junction had 5 bases not matched to a gene; V was cut back by 4 bases and J by 0 bases.

This clonotype was seen more than once but under ten times. This chain joins TRBV29-1 and TRBJ2-1, with D unclear. Germline V gene data show CDR1 as SQVTM and CDR2 as ANQGSEA. Between the trimmed V and J ends, which lost 2 bases and 3 bases, there was a span of 8 bases. This CDR3 contains 13 residues. The CDR3 nucleotides are TGCAGCGTTGAACACATGGGCTACAATGAGCAGTTCTTC. This codes for CSVEHMGYNEQFF.

The rearrangement joins TRBV7-2 to TRBJ1-1; D is unresolved. The length of the CDR3 is 14 residues. Germline V gene lookup returns CDR1 SGHTA and CDR2 FQGNSA. V was cut by 5 bases and J by 3 bases, with 13 bases left in between. CDR3 sequence (DNA): TGTGCCAGCAGCCGCGCGGGAGGTCACACTGAAGCTTTCTTT. Protein: CASSRAGGHTEAFF.

This rearrangement joins TRBV5-1 to TRBJ2-3, with 10 bases aligning to TRBD2. V gave up 0 bases and J gave up 6 bases; unmatched junction bases: 4. This CDR3 spans 15 amino acids. Germline CDR1 is SGHRS and CDR2 is YFSETQ. In DNA, the CDR3 is TGCGCCAGCAGCTTGGACACTAGCGGGAAGGATACGCAGTATTTT. Translation gives CASSLDTSGKDTQYF.

This clonotype was seen a few times. The chain has TRBV12-3 or TRBV12-4 and TRBJ2-1, with 10 bases matching TRBD1. J was trimmed by 4 bases and V by 5 bases; bases with no gene match: 8. The CDR3 covers 16 residues. The CDR3 nucleotides read TGTGCCAGCAGTAGTACCGGGACAGGGGTTTACAATGAGCAGTTCTTC. Translated: CASSSTGTGVYNEQFF.

There are a few counts of this clonotype. The V and J genes are TRBV12-3 or TRBV12-4 and TRBJ1-4; TRBD1 agrees at 7 bases. V lost 5 bases, J lost 4 bases, and 4 bases stayed unmatched. The CDR3 is 14 amino acids. The CDR3 is CASSRGQRNEKLFF. CDR3 sequence (DNA): TGTGCCAGCAGTAGGGGACAGCGTAATGAAAAACTGTTTTTT.

The genes are TRBV6-2 or TRBV6-3 and TRBJ2-3; tentatively, D is TRBD2 (7 bases). The CDR3 extends over 15 amino acids. The germline V gene encodes CDR1 MNHEY and CDR2 SVGEGT. V lost 8 bases and J lost 4, with 19 bases in between. DNA of the CDR3: TGTGCCAGCTCTAGGGGCGGGGGCGAGCCAGATACGCAGTATTTT. This codes for CASSRGGGEPDTQYF.

The rearrangement joins TRBV5-1 to TRBJ2-3, with TRBD2 as a possible D gene (6 bases). CDR3 size: 14 residues. CDR1 is SGHRS and CDR2 is YFSETQ in the germline V gene. V shed 0 bases and J shed 6 bases, with 11 bases lying between them. This CDR3 is CASSLGDSRDTQYF. The CDR3 bases are TGCGCCAGCAGCTTGGGGGACTCCCGGGATACGCAGTATTTT.

This clonotype was seen more than once but under ten times. The chain couples TRBV3-1 to TRBJ1-1; no definite D call. V was clipped by 0 bases and J by 5 bases, with 7 bases between them. The CDR3 runs to 13 residues. Germline assignment: CDR1 LGHDT and CDR2 YNNKEL (reference sequence). The DNA for the CDR3 is TGTGCCAGCAGCCAAGAAGGAATGACTGAAGCTTTCTTT. This gives the protein CASSQEGMTEAFF.

This clonotype occurred a few times. This rearrangement joins TRBV20-1 to TRBJ2-2, with D maybe TRBD1 (5 bases). The CDR3 is 14 amino acids. Trimming pared 1 base from V and 8 bases from J, leaving 14 bases between. CDR1 and CDR2 (germline): DFQATT, SNEGSKA (reference sequence). DNA for the CDR3: TGCAGTGCTAGAGGTCAGCCAGGGAAGGGGGAGCTGTTTTTT. Translation: CSARGQPGKGELFF.

This clonotype was counted a few times. The rearrangement uses TRBV10-3 and TRBJ2-7, with TRBD1 identical over 8 bases. The CDR3 runs to 15 residues. V trimming: 5 bases; J trimming: 2 bases; junction bases outside the gene matches: 8. CDR1 is ENHRY and CDR2 is SYGVKD in the germline V gene. CDR3 bases: TGTGCCATCAGTCCCGACAGGGGTAAGCCCTACGAGCAGTACTTC. Translated: CAISPDRGKPYEQYF.

This clonotype was picked up many times. This chain links TRBV27 with TRBJ2-4; no definite D call. Germline lookup yields CDR1 MNHEY and CDR2 SMNVEV (reference sequence). This CDR3 region has 16 residues. V lost 6 bases, J lost 0 bases, and 15 bases lay in between. CDR3 nucleotides: TGTGCCAGCAGCCCGCTGAGCAGAATAGCCAAAAACATTCAGTACTTC. Translated, it gives CASSPLSRIAKNIQYF.

This chain links TRBV14 with TRBJ2-5, with no clear D. CDR1 is SGHDN and CDR2 is FVKESK in the germline V gene. The CDR3 sequence is 13 residues long. V dropped 1 base and J dropped 2 bases, with 5 bases sitting between them. The CDR3 sequence is CASSQGLQETQYF. The CDR3 DNA reads TGTGCCAGCAGCCAAGGGCTACAAGAGACCCAGTACTTC.

V is TRBV20-1 and J is TRBJ2-5; D tentatively reads TRBD1 or TRBD2 (5 bases each). The CDR3 consists of 15 residues. Trimming stripped 5 bases from V and 4 bases from J, with 20 bases between. Germline V CDR1 and CDR2: DFQATT, SNEGSKA (reference sequence). The DNA of the CDR3 is TGCAGTGCTCTAACCGGGACCGACTTTGGAGAGACCCAGTACTTC. Translated, it gives CSALTGTDFGETQYF.

V gene TRBV7-3 combines with J gene TRBJ2-2, with TRBD2 as a possible D gene (6 bases). Trimming took off 6 bases at V and 6 bases at J, with 11 bases between the two ends. The germline CDR1 and CDR2 sequences are SGHTA and FQGTGA. The CDR3 covers 13 residues. CDR3 coding DNA: TGTGCCAGCAGTTCTACTAGCCCCGGGGAGCTGTTTTTT. Translating it yields CASSSTSPGELFF.

CDR3 DNA sequence: TGTGCCAGCAGCTTAGATGGCAGCAACACCGGGGAGCTGTTTTTT. It encodes CASSLDGSNTGELFF. This chain connects TRBV7-8 to TRBJ2-2, with D unresolved. V lost 1 base and J 2 bases, leaving 8 bases between the germline ends. Germline V gene sequence: CDR1 SGHVS, CDR2 FQNEAQ. This CDR3 is 15 amino acids long.

This clonotype appeared a few times. This CDR3 reads CSAQGVTGQTQETQYF. CDR3 nucleotide sequence: TGCAGTGCCCAAGGTGTCACAGGGCAAACCCAAGAGACCCAGTACTTC. The chain links TRBV20-1 to TRBJ2-5, with D possibly matching TRBD1 (6 bases). The germline CDR1 and CDR2 sequences are DFQATT and SNEGSKA (reference sequence). The V gene lost 6 bases and the J gene lost 1 base, with 21 bases spanning the gap. The CDR3 is 16 amino acids.

The chain joins TRBV24-1 to TRBJ2-7; 10 nucleotides agree with TRBD1. Germline V gene data show CDR1 as KGHDR and CDR2 as SFDVKD. CDR3 length equals 15 residues. The V segment lost 2 bases and the J segment 4 bases; nucleotides outside the gene matches: 4. CDR3 sequence reads: CATSDSDRGLYEQYF. DNA for the CDR3: TGTGCCACCAGTGATTCCGACAGGGGGCTATACGAGCAGTACTTC.